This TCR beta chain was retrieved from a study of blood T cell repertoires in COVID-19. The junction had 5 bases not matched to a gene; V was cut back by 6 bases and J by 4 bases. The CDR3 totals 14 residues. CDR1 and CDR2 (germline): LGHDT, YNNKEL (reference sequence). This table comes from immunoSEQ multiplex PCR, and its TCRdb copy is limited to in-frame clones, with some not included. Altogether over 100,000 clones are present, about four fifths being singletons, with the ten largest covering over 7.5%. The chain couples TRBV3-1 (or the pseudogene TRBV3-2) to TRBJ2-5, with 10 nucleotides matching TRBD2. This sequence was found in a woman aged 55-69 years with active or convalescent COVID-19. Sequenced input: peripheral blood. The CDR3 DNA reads TGTGCCAGCAGAACTAGCGGGAAAGGAGAGACCCAGTACTTC. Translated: CASRTSGKGETQYF.